This paragraph reports one TCR beta chain. TCRdb re-derived calls from the RT-PCR reads in MiXCR, one entry per CDR3 protein. The profile shows around 700,000 distinct CDR3 sequences, 14% of them singletons. This CDR3 spans 13 amino acids. CDR1 is SGHVS, CDR2 FQNEAQ, per germline. Deletions cut 6 bases from V and 5 bases from J, with 13 bases between. Specimen: memory CD4+ T cells from blood. The rearrangement links TRBV7-8 to TRBJ2-5; possibly TRBD1 or TRBD2 for D (5 bases each). The TCR originated in a female donor in good health, serving as a healthy control. The CDR3 here is CASSRGREETQYF. The CDR3 bases are TGTGCCAGCAGTAGGGGCAGGGAGGAGACCCAGTACTTC.